This paragraph covers one TCR beta chain sequence. Its specificity is unknown. This specimen comes from a study of T cell responses to AZD1222 COVID-19 vaccine. The method was immunoSEQ multiplex PCR; TCRdb's version includes in-frame clones alone and lacks a portion of them. The sample lists more than 120,000 clones; over 75% were seen once. The ends lost 6 bases at V and 6 bases at J; junction bases unmatched: 4. Germline lookup yields CDR1 SNHLY and CDR2 FYNNEI. CDR3 size: 13 residues. The study, taken as a whole, reports: Regions 160-218 and 743-854 held dominance among vaccine-associated CD4 TCRs, which spanned spike. After two AZD1222 doses, spike-specific TCR breadth and depth rose versus day 0. Every sample of the repertoires postdated the peak T cell response. Clonal diversity may have been underestimated in mostly white British donors.

The chain is built from TRBV2 and TRBJ1-1, with TRBD1 matching 10 bases. The sequencing used peripheral blood, collected 28 days after the second dose of the MenACWY control vaccine. This receptor was identified in an adult who received the MenACWY meningococcal vaccine as a control. The CDR3 loop is CASRGDRGPEAFF. CDR3 coding DNA: TGTGCCAGCAGGGGGGACAGGGGCCCTGAAGCTTTCTTT.